This T cell receptor beta chain was sequenced during a study of cytomegalovirus exposure and HLA in healthy donors. Per germline, CDR1 LNHDA and CDR2 SQIVND (reference sequence). With V trimmed by 6 bases and J by 0 bases, 8 bases remained unmatched. This CDR3 has 16 amino acids. Note on this clone: Antigen unknown.

Overall study results and limits: Accurate prediction of most subjects' HLA-A and HLA-B alleles from TCR beta sequences was reported. Owing to their indistinguishability, certain V segments, notably TRBV6-2 and TRBV6-3, were excluded. Researchers catalogued 160 or so TCR beta chains as cytomegalovirus-associated.

In the PCR, 60 Vbeta and 13 Jbeta primers were used. Profiling relied on immunoSEQ multiplex PCR, and the TCRdb table lists in-frame clones only, not all of them. The table lists tens of thousands of clones, approximately 86% of them singletons. The TCR originated in a middle-aged woman in good health and CMV-seropositive. The chain recombines TRBV19 with TRBJ1-5; 7 bases fit TRBD1. Sequenced material: PBMCs. This CDR3 is CASSPLTGSSNQPQHF. CDR3 DNA sequence: TGTGCCAGTAGCCCCTTGACAGGGTCTAGCAATCAGCCCCAGCATTTT.